Described below is a single T cell receptor beta chain sequence and its context. Its antigen is unidentified. Within the sample, other DNA sequences also encode this same CDR3. The entry originates in a study of shared clonotypes between healthy human individuals. Sequencing of unsorted PBMC DNA was carried out using ten immunoSEQ deep assay plates. Measured with immunoSEQ multiplex PCR; TCRdb has only the in-frame clones, and not every one. The sample gives about 520,000 clones, approximately 84% of which show up once; over 9.5% is in the top ten. This CDR3 has 14 residues. Trimming removed 3 bases from V and 4 bases from J; junction bases left unmatched: 4. Germline values: CDR1 SGHRS, CDR2 YFSETQ. General observations from the study: Tissue TCR repertoires likely differ from these blood-only repertoires. The study drew on few donors, limiting represented genetic and exposure-history diversity.

Sequenced input: PBMCs. The chain carries TRBV5-1 and TRBJ2-7, with 10 nucleotides matching TRBD2. The origin of this receptor is a woman in her 40s in good health. Some clones in this sample may be carry-over from other donors' samples. This chain's CDR3 is CASSSTSGTYEQYF. CDR3 sequence (DNA): TGCGCCAGCAGCTCCACTAGCGGGACTTACGAGCAGTACTTC.